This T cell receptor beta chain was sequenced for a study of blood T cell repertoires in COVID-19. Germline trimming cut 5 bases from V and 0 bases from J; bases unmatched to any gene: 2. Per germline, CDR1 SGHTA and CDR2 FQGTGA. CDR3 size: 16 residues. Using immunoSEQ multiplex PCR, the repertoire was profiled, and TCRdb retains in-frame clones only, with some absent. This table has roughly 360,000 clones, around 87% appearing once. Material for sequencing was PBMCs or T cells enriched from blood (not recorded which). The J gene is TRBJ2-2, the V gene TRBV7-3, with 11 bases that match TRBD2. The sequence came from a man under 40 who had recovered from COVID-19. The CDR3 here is CASSLLAGANTGELFF. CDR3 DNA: TGTGCCAGCAGCCTACTAGCGGGGGCGAACACCGGGGAGCTGTTTTTT. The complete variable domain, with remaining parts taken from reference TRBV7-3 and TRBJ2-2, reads GAGVSQTPSNKVTEKGKYVELRCDPISGHTALYWYRQSLGQGPEFLIYFQGTGAADDSGLPNDRFFAVRPEGSVSTLKIQRTERGDSAVYLCASSLLAGANTGELFFGEGSRLTVL.